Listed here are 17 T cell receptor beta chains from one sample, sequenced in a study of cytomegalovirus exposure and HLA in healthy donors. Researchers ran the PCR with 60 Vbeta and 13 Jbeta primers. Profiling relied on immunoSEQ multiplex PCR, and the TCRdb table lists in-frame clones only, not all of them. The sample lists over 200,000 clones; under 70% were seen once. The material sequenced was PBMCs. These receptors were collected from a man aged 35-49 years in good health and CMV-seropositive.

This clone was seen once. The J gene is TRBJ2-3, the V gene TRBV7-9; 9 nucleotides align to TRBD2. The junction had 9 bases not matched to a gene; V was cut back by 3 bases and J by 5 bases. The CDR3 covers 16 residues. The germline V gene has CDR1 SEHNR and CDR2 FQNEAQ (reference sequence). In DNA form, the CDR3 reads TGTGCCAGCAGCTTCTCTCTAGCGGGACCCCAAGATACGCAGTATTTT. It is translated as CASSFSLAGPQDTQYF.

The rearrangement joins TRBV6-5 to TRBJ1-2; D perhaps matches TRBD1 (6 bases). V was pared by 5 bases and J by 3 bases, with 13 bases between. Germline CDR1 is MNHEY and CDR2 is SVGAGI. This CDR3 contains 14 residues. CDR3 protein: CASSRVRGDYGYTF. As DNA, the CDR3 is TGTGCCAGCAGTCGCGTCAGGGGCGACTATGGCTACACCTTC.

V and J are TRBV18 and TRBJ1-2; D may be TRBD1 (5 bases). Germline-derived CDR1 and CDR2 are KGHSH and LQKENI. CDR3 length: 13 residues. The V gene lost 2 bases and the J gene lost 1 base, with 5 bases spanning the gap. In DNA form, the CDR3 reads TGTGCCAGCTCACCAGACAGTAACTATGGCTACACCTTC. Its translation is CASSPDSNYGYTF.

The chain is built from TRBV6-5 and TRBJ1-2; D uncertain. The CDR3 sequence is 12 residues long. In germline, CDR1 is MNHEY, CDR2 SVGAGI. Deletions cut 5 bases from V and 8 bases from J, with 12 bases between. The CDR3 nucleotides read TGTGCCAGCAGTGAGTTAGGGAGAGGCTACACCTTC. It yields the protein CASSELGRGYTF.

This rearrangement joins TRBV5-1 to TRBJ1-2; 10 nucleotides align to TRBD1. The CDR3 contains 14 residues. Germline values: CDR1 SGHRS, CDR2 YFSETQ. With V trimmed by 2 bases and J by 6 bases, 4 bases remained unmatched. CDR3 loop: CASSLNDRGHGYTF. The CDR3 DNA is TGCGCCAGCAGCTTAAATGACAGGGGGCATGGCTACACCTTC.

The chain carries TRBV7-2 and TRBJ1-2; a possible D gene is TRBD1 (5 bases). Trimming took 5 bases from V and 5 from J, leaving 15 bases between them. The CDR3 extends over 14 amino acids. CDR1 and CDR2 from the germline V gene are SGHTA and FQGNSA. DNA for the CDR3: TGTGCCAGCAGCCCCAGCGGGGGGGAGTATGGCTACACCTTC. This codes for CASSPSGGEYGYTF.

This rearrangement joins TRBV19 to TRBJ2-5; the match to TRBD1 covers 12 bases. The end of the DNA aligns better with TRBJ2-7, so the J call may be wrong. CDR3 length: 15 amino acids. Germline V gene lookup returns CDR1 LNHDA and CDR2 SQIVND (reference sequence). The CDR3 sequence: CASSSGTGGSSEQYF. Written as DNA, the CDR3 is TGTGCCAGTAGTAGCGGGACAGGGGGCTCATCCGAGCAGTACTTC.

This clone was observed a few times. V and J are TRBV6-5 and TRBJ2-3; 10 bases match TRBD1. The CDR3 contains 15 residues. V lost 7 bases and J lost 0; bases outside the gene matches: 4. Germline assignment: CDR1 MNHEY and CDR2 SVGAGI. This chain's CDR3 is CASKGQGKSTDTQYF. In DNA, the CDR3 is TGTGCCAGCAAGGGACAGGGGAAGAGCACAGATACGCAGTATTTT.

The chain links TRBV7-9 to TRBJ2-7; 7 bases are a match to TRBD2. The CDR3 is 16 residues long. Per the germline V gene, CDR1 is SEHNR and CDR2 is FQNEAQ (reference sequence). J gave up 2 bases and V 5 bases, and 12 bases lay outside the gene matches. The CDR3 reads CASSVGEGGWPYEQYF. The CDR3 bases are TGTGCCAGCAGCGTGGGGGAGGGAGGGTGGCCCTACGAGCAGTACTTC.

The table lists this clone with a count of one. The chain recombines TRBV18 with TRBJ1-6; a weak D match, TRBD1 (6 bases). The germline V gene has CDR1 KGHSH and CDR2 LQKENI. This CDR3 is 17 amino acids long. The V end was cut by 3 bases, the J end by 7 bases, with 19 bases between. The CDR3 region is CASSPGRTGRGNSPLHF. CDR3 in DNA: TGTGCCAGCTCACCGGGACGGACGGGGAGGGGGAATTCACCCCTCCACTTT.

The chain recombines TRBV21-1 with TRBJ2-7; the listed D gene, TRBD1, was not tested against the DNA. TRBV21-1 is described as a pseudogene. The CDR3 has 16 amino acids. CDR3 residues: CASSIQGFTIFYEQYF. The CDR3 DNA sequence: TGTGCCAGCAGCATACAGGGGTTTACAATCTTCTACGAGCAGTACTTC.

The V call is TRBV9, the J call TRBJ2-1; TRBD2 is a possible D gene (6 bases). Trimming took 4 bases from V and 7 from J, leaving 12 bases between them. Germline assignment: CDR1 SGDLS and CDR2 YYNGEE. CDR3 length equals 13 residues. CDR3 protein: CASSRGSWNEQFF. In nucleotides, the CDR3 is TGTGCCAGCAGCCGGGGGTCGTGGAATGAGCAGTTCTTC.

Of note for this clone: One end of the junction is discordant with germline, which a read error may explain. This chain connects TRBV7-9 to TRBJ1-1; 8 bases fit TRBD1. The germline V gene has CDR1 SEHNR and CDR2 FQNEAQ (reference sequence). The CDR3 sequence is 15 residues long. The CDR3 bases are TGTTCCAGCAGCTTAGAAAAGGGACAGGAAGGGGAAGCTTTCTTT. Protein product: CSSSLEKGQEGEAFF.

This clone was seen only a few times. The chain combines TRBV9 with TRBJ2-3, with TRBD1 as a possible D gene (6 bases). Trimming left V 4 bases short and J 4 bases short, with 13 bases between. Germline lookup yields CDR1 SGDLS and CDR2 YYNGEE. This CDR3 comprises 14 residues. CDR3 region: CASSLARGPDTQYF. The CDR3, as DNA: TGTGCCAGCAGCTTGGCCAGGGGCCCAGATACGCAGTATTTT. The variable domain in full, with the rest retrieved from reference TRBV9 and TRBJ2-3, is DSGVTQTPKHLITATGQRVTLRCSPRSGDLSVYWYQQSLDQGLQFLIQYYNGEERAKGNILERFSAQQFPDLHSELNLSSLELGDSALYFCASSLARGPDTQYFGPGTRLTVL.

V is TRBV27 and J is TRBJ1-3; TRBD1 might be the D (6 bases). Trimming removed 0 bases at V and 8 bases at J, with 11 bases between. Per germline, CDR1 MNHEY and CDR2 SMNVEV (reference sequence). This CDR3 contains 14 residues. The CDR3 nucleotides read TGTGCCAGCAGTTTATCGTTACAGGGAGACACCATATATTTT. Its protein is CASSLSLQGDTIYF.

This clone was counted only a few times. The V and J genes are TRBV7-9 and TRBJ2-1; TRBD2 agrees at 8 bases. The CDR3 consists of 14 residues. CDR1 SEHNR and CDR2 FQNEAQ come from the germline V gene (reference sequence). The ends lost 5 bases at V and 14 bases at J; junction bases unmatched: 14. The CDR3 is CASSPPTGTRYEFF. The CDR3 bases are TGTGCCAGCAGCCCACCGACCGGGACTAGGTACGAGTTCTTC.

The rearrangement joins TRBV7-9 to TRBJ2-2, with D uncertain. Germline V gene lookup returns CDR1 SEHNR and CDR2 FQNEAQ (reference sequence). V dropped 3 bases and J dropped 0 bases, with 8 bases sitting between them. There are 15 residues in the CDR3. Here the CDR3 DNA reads TGTGCCAGCAGCTTGTCGGTCGCGAACACCGGGGAGCTGTTTTTT. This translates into CASSLSVANTGELFF.